Listed below are T cell receptor beta chains from one sample, sequenced in a study of T cell repertoires in cytomegalovirus infection. For these receptors, no antigen is known. MiXCR, applied by TCRdb to the reads, yields one record per CDR3 protein. This sample has about 890,000 distinct CDR3 sequences, with roughly a third found just once. Sequenced material: cultured CD8+ T cells from PBMCs, taken from culture after CMV antigen stimulation. The origin of the receptors is a human donor in good health (CMV status not recorded). Some clones in this sample may be carry-over from other donors' samples. CDR3s include the opening cysteine and the closing phenylalanine or tryptophan. D genes are given only for firm matches. Some rows mark clone size as missing; the rest say once, few, many or name a class of expanded clone.

clone size | J gene | V gene | D gene | CDR3 DNA | CDR3 protein
. | TRBJ2-3 | TRBV28 | TRBD2 | TGTGCCAGCAGCACTAGGACTAGCGGGGGACGCTACACAGATACGCAGTATTTT | CASSTRTSGGRYTDTQYF
. | TRBJ1-2 | TRBV7-9 | . | TGTGCCAGCATCCAAGCGGAGGGAAGCGACTATGGCTACACCTTC | CASIQAEGSDYGYTF
. | TRBJ1-1 | TRBV12-5 | . | TGTGCTAGTGGTTTAGGGGTAGGAGCTTTCTTT | CASGLGVGAFF
. | TRBJ1-1 | TRBV10-3 | . | TGTGCCATCAGTGAGTCTACAGGGAGGACTGAAGCTTTCTTT | CAISESTGRTEAFF
. | TRBJ2-3 | TRBV6-4 | TRBD1 | TGTGCTAGCAGTGATCGACAGGGGACAGATACGCAGTATTTT | CASSDRQGTDTQYF
. | TRBJ1-2 | TRBV29-1 | TRBD1 | TGCAGCGCTACAGGGGGCTATGGCTACACCTTC | CSATGGYGYTF
many | TRBJ2-2 | TRBV6-5 | . | TGTGCCAGCAGACCCCATTTCAGAGACCCGAACACCGGGGAGCTGTTTTTT | CASRPHFRDPNTGELFF
. | TRBJ1-5 | TRBV7-9 | . | TGTGCCAGCAGTGGAGTGGGTGGCAATCAGCCCCAGCATTTT | CASSGVGGNQPQHF
. | TRBJ1-6 | TRBV5-4 | . | TGTGCCAGCAGCTTGGCCGGGCAGGGGAAGAACGATAATTCACCCCTCCACTTT | CASSLAGQGKNDNSPLHF
few | TRBJ1-1 | TRBV6-2/TRBV6-3 | . | TGTGCCAGCAGTTTTATACAGAGGAACACTGAAGCTTTCTTT | CASSFIQRNTEAFF
. | TRBJ2-5 | TRBV7-8 | TRBD2 | TGTGCCGGCAGTCCCTCTCCGGGGGGGCCTAGAGAGACCCAGTACTTC | CAGSPSPGGPRETQYF
few | TRBJ2-5 | TRBV4-1 | TRBD2 | TGCGCCAGCAGCCAACCGGATGGGGGGGGACCGAGGGAGACCCAGTACTTC | CASSQPDGGGPRETQYF
. | TRBJ1-1 | TRBV6-6 | TRBD1 | TGTGCCACGGGACAGGGGGTCACTGAAGCTTTCTTT | CATGQGVTEAFF
. | TRBJ2-3 | TRBV27 | TRBD1 | TGTGCCAGCATCGACGGACAGGGCCGGGCAGATACGCAGTATTTT | CASIDGQGRADTQYF
few | TRBJ2-1 | TRBV19 | . | TGTGCCAGTAGTATTTCAGACCGTGCCTACAATGAGCAGTTCTTC | CASSISDRAYNEQFF
few | TRBJ2-7 | TRBV12-3/TRBV12-4 | . | TGTGCCACCACGTCAGAGGACTCCTACGAGCAGTACTTC | CATTSEDSYEQYF
few | TRBJ1-1 | TRBV15 | . | TGTGCCACCAGCAGAGGGTCCAATACATACACTGAAGCTTTCTTT | CATSRGSNTYTEAFF
. | TRBJ1-2 | TRBV14 | . | TGTGCCAGCAGCCAAGATATGCGGAGTTCCGTCGGCTACACCTTC | CASSQDMRSSVGYTF
. | TRBJ2-3 | TRBV11-2 | TRBD2 | TGTGCCAGCAGCCGCGGGGCGGGGGGGCAATCAGATACGCAGTATTTT | CASSRGAGGQSDTQYF
. | TRBJ2-7 | TRBV20-1 | . | TGCAGTGCTAGATTAGGGGGGGCGCGGGAGCAGTACTTC | CSARLGGAREQYF
few | TRBJ2-3 | TRBV7-6 | TRBD2 | TGTGCCAGCAGCTTAGAATGGACTAGCGGGGTTTCTGATACGCAGTATTTT | CASSLEWTSGVSDTQYF
many | TRBJ2-2 | TRBV4-2 | . | TGTGCCAGCAGCCAAGATCTCGGGGAGCTGTTTTTT | CASSQDLGELFF
few | TRBJ1-1 | TRBV12-3/TRBV12-4 | . | TGTGCCAGCACCTTCTCTCCGGAGGGGATGAACACTGAAGCTTTCTTT | CASTFSPEGMNTEAFF
. | TRBJ2-2 | TRBV10-3 | TRBD1 | TGTGCCATCAGAATACAGGGGGCACCGAACACCGGGGAGCTGTTTTTT | CAIRIQGAPNTGELFF
. | TRBJ1-2 | TRBV27 | . | TGTGCCAGCGGCTTACAGGGAATCATCGGCGGCTACACCTTC | CASGLQGIIGGYTF
. | TRBJ2-7 | TRBV27 | TRBD1 | TGTGCCATCGCACCGGGACAGAACTACGAGCAGTACTTC | CAIAPGQNYEQYF
. | TRBJ1-2 | TRBV9 | . | TGTGCCAGCAGCGTAGGATTGCAGCTATGGAGATACACCTTC | CASSVGLQLWRYTF
few | TRBJ2-1 | TRBV19 | . | TGTGCCAGTAGTTATGGAAAGGTTTATGAGCAGTTCTTC | CASSYGKVYEQFF